Each of the 11 T cell receptor beta chains below was sequenced from the same sample in a study of technical replicates of blood from several donors. Assay used: immunoSEQ multiplex PCR; TCRdb lists only in-frame clones, some missing. The sample includes tens of thousands of clones, approximately 86% of them seen just once. The sample taken for sequencing was PBMCs. The receptor source for this set is a human donor in good health. Some clones in this sample may be carry-over from other donors' samples.

V gene TRBV19 combines with J gene TRBJ2-7, with D perhaps TRBD1 (6 bases). CDR3 length: 13 residues. Per the germline V gene, CDR1 is LNHDA and CDR2 is SQIVND (reference sequence). Trimming left V 5 bases short and J 6 bases short, with 14 bases between. Here the CDR3 reads CASSPGHDIEQYF. The CDR3, as DNA: TGTGCCAGTAGTCCGGGACACGACATCGAGCAGTACTTC.

This clone showed up just a few times. The V call is TRBV5-1, the J call TRBJ1-1, with TRBD1 identical over 9 bases. V shed 4 bases, J shed 4 bases, and the junction held 5 bases outside the gene matches. The CDR3 is 14 amino acids. CDR1 is SGHRS and CDR2 is YFSETQ in the germline V gene. CDR3 in DNA: TGCGCCAGCAGCGGAACAGGGGGCTCCACTGAAGCTTTCTTT. Its translation is CASSGTGGSTEAFF.

J is TRBJ2-1 and V is TRBV19, with 8 bases matching TRBD2. Germline V lookup: CDR1 LNHDA, CDR2 SQIVND (reference sequence). This CDR3 contains 16 residues. Trimming took 5 bases from V and 7 from J; bases not matched to a gene: 13. CDR3 sequence reads: CASSLGVAGYRNEQFF. Written as DNA, the CDR3 is TGTGCCAGTAGTCTCGGTGTAGCGGGGTATCGGAATGAGCAGTTCTTC.

Only a few counts were recorded for this clone. The chain employs TRBV27 and TRBJ1-1, with D uncertain. Looked up from germline, CDR1 is MNHEY and CDR2 is SMNVEV (reference sequence). V was shortened by 2 bases and J by 3 bases, with 7 bases between the two germline ends. CDR3 length equals 13 residues. The CDR3 DNA follows: TGTGCCAGCAGTTTAGAGGTTTACACTGAAGCTTTCTTT. Translating gives CASSLEVYTEAFF.

The chain combines TRBV7-2 with TRBJ2-4; TRBD2 might be the D (5 bases). This CDR3 contains 13 residues. Trimming pared 5 bases from V and 6 bases from J, leaving 11 bases between. From germline, CDR1 is SGHTA and CDR2 FQGNSA. The CDR3 here is CASSPNRGNIQYF. The DNA for the CDR3 is TGTGCCAGCAGCCCGAATCGGGGAAACATTCAGTACTTC. Full variable domain (remainder filled in from reference TRBV7-2 and TRBJ2-4): GAGVSQSPSNKVTEKGKDVELRCDPISGHTALYWYRQSLGQGLEFLIYFQGNSAPDKSGLPSDRFSAERTGGSVSTLTIQRTQQEDSAVYLCASSPNRGNIQYFGAGTRLSVL.

The rearrangement links TRBV7-3 to TRBJ1-6, with a weak D call TRBD1 (6 bases). This CDR3 comprises 14 residues. Trimming pared 4 bases from V and 7 bases from J, leaving 11 bases between. The germline V gene has CDR1 SGHTA and CDR2 FQGTGA. CDR3 DNA sequence: TGTGCCAGCAGCTCCACAGGGAGAAATTCACCCCTCCACTTT. This gives the protein CASSSTGRNSPLHF.

V and J are TRBV6-5 and TRBJ2-1, with a tentative D call TRBD1 (6 bases). V lost 5 bases, J lost 0 bases, and 11 bases lay in between. The CDR3 runs to 15 residues. Germline V gene data show CDR1 as MNHEY and CDR2 as SVGAGI. CDR3 nucleotide sequence: TGTGCCAGCAGTACAGGGATCACCTCCTACAATGAGCAGTTCTTC. The encoded protein is CASSTGITSYNEQFF.

The rearrangement links TRBV5-1 to TRBJ2-5, with TRBD2 matching 12 bases. Germline V gene data show CDR1 as SGHRS and CDR2 as YFSETQ. J lost 5 bases, V lost 4 bases, and 9 bases had no gene match. This CDR3 is built from 16 residues. The CDR3 DNA sequence: TGCGCCAGCAGCCCCACTAGCGGGGGGTTTGGGGAGACCCAGTACTTC. This codes for CASSPTSGGFGETQYF.

This clone was picked up one time. The rearrangement uses TRBV4-3 and TRBJ2-7, with 10 bases fitting TRBD2. This CDR3 contains 18 residues. The V segment lost 0 bases and the J segment 2 bases; nucleotides outside the gene matches: 10. Germline V gives CDR1 LGHNA, CDR2 YSLEER. In DNA, the CDR3 is TGCGCCAGCAGCCAAGATTGGTCAACTAGCGGGGTAACCTACGAGCAGTACTTC. Translating gives CASSQDWSTSGVTYEQYF.

This clone appeared a single time. The CDR3 here is CAWSERYWGTGDSGANVLTF. The CDR3 nucleotides are TGTGCCTGGAGTGAGAGGTATTGGGGGACAGGGGACTCTGGGGCCAACGTCCTGACTTTC. The chain joins TRBV30 to TRBJ2-6; 10 nucleotides align to TRBD1. The CDR3 runs 20 residues. V lost 1 base and J lost 0; bases outside the gene matches: 12. Germline V gene sequence: CDR1 GTSNPN, CDR2 SVGIG (reference sequence).

The chain carries TRBV7-9 and TRBJ1-2, with unresolved D. The CDR3 is made up of 12 amino acids. V gave up 5 bases and J gave up 8 bases, with 12 bases separating them. Looked up from germline, CDR1 is SEHNR and CDR2 is FQNEAQ (reference sequence). CDR3 DNA: TGTGCCAGCAGCCCCCTACCCGGGGGCTACACCTTC. Encoded protein: CASSPLPGGYTF.